The T cell receptor beta chain described here comes from a study of blood T cell repertoires in COVID-19. Study context: COVID-19 samples from acute and convalescent phases originated in the United States, Italy and Spain. PBMCs, B-cell-depleted T cells, or T cells were the source of the cDNA or gDNA that made up the material.

This clone has only one observation. Germline V lookup: CDR1 SGHDT, CDR2 YYEEEE. After removal of 4 bases from V and 5 bases from J, the junction contained 7 bases not matched to a gene. This CDR3 has 14 amino acids. Under the authors' procedure: By means of reference gene primer amplification, nucleated cell counts were estimated. Libraries were prepared by immunoSEQ multiplex PCR; TCRdb keeps only in-frame clonotypes and omits some of them. The V and J calls and clone size were taken over from that table, and D and trimming were inferred from the DNA. The repertoire holds 150,000 to 200,000 clones, with more than 70% as singletons.

The sample was peripheral blood. The chain recombines TRBV5-6 with TRBJ1-1, with 8 bases lining up with TRBD1. This TCR derives from a man between 35 and 55 years old with active or convalescent COVID-19. CDR3 protein: CASSRRQGRTEAFF. The DNA of the CDR3 is TGTGCCAGCAGCAGGAGACAGGGGAGAACTGAAGCTTTCTTT.